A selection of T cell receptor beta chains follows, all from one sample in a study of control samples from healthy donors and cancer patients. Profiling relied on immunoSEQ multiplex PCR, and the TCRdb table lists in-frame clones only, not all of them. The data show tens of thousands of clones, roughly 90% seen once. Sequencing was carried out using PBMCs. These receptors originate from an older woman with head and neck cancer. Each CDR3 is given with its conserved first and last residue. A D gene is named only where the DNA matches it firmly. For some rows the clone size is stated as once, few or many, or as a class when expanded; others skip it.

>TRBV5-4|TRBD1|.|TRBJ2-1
CASSLTGINEQFF
TGTGCCAGCAGTCTGACAGGGATCAATGAGCAGTTCTTC
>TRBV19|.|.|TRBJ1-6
CASSIGGLRGGSPLHF
TGTGCCAGTAGTATCGGGGGTCTCCGAGGGGGTTCACCCCTCCACTTT
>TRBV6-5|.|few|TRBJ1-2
CASSRTAANYGYTF
TGTGCCAGCAGTCGGACAGCAGCCAACTATGGCTACACCTTC
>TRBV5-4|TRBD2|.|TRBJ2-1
CASSPIAGGSYNEQFF
TGTGCCAGCAGCCCGATAGCGGGAGGGTCCTACAATGAGCAGTTCTTC
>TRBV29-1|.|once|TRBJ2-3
CSVASRDTQYF
TGCAGCGTTGCATCGCGGGATACGCAGTATTTT
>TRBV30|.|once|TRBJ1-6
CAWSGENNSPLHF
TGTGCCTGGAGTGGGGAGAATAATTCACCCCTCCACTTT
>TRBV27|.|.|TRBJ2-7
CASSPVMQGRGEQYF
TGTGCCAGCAGTCCGGTAATGCAGGGGAGAGGCGAGCAGTACTTC
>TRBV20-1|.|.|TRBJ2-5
CSAEIETQYF
TGCAGTGCTGAGATAGAGACCCAGTACTTC
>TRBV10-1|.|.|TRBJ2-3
CASSDMDSFTDTQYF
TGCGCCAGCAGTGATATGGACTCGTTCACAGATACGCAGTATTTT
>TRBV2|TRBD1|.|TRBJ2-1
CASRRDRGTNEQFF
TGTGCCTCCCGCCGGGACAGGGGTACCAATGAGCAGTTCTTC
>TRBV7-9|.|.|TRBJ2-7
CASSFSRTGAYEQYF
TGTGCCAGCAGCTTCTCTCGGACTGGGGCTTACGAGCAGTACTTC
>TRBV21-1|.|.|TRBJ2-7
CASSGQPYEQYF
TGTGCCAGCAGCGGACAGCCTTACGAGCAGTACTTC
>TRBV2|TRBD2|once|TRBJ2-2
CASITSEANTGELFF
TGTGCCAGTATCACTAGCGAGGCGAACACCGGGGAGCTGTTTTTT
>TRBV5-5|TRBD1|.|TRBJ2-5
CASSKGQNQETQYF
TGTGCCAGCAGTAAGGGACAGAACCAAGAGACCCAGTACTTC
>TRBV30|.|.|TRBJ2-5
CAWSQVHRETQYF
TGTGCCTGGTCTCAAGTTCATCGAGAGACCCAGTACTTC
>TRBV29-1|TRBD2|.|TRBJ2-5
CSVVIPTSAETQYF
TGCAGCGTTGTCATTCCTACTAGCGCTGAGACCCAGTACTTC
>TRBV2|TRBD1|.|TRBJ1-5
CASSESGQGGNQPQHF
TGTGCCAGCAGTGAATCGGGACAGGGGGGGAATCAGCCCCAGCATTTT
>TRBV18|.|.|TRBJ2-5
CASSPGPPQETQYF
TGTGCCAGCTCACCGGGACCGCCACAAGAGACCCAGTACTTC
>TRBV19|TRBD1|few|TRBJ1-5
CASTPNRGDNQPQHF
TGTGCCAGTACCCCGAACAGGGGAGATAATCAGCCCCAGCATTTT
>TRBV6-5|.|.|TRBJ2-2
CASRESRTDTGELFF
TGTGCCAGCAGAGAGAGTCGAACGGACACCGGGGAGCTGTTTTTT
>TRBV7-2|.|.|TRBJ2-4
CASSFRLGLAKNIQYF
TGTGCCAGCAGCTTTCGACTGGGATTAGCCAAAAACATTCAGTACTTC
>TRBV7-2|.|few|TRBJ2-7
CASRQGPGHLYEQYF
TGTGCCAGCAGGCAAGGCCCGGGACACCTCTACGAGCAGTACTTC
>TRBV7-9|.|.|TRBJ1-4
CASSFEIGELFF
TGTGCCAGCAGCTTTGAAATTGGGGAACTGTTTTTT
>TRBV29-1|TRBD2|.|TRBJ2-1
CSAATSGRRGDNEQFF
TGCAGCGCCGCGACTAGCGGGAGGCGTGGGGACAATGAGCAGTTCTTC
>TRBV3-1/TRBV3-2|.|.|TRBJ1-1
CASSQDVGARGAFF
TGTGCCAGCAGCCAAGATGTGGGGGCCCGCGGGGCTTTCTTT
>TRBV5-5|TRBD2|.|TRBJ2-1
CASSWTGTSFMYNEQFF
TGTGCCAGCAGCTGGACCGGGACTAGCTTTATGTACAATGAGCAGTTCTTC
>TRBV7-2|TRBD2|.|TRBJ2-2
CATVGVAGVNTGELFF
TGTGCCACGGTGGGGGTAGCGGGAGTGAACACCGGGGAGCTGTTTTTT
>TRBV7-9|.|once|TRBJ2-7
CASSLAGISYEQYF
TGTGCCAGCAGCTTAGCGGGGATCTCCTACGAGCAGTACTTC